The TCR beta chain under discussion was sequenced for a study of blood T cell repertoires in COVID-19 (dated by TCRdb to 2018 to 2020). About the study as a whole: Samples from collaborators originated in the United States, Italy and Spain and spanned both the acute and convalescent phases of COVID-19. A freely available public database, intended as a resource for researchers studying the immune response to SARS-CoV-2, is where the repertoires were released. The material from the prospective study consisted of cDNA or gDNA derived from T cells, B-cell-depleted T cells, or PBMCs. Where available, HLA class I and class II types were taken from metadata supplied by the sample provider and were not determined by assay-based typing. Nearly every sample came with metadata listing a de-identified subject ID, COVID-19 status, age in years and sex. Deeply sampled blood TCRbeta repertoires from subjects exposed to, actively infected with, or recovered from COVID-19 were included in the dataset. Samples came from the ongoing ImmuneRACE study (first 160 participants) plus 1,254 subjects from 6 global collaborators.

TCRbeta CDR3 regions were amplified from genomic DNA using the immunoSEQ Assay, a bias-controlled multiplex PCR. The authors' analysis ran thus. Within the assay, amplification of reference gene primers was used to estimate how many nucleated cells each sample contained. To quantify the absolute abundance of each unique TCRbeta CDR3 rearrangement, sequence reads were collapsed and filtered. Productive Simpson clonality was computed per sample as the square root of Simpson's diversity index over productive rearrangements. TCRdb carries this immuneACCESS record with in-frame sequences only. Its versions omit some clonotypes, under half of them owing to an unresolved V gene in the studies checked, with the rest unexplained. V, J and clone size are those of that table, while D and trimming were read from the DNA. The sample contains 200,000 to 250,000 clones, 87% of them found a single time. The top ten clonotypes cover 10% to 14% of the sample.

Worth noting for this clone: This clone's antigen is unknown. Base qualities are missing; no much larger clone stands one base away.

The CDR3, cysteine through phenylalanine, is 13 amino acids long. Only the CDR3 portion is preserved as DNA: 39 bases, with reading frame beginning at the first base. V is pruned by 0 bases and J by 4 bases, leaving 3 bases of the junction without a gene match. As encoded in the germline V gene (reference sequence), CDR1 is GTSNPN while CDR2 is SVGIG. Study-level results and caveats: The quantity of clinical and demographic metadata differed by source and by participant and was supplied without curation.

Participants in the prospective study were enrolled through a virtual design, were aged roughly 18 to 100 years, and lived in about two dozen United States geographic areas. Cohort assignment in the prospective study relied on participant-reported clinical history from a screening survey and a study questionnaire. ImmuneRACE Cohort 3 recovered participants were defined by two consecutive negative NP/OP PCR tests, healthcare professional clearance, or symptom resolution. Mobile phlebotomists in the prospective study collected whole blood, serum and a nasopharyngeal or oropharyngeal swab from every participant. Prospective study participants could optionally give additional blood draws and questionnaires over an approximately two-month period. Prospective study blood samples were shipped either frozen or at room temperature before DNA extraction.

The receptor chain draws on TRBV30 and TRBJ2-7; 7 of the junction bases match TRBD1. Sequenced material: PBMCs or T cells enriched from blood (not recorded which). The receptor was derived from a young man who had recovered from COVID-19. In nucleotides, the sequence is TGTGCCTGGAGTGTTGAGGGGGCGTACGAGCAGTACTTC. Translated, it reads CAWSVEGAYEQYF.